One and the same sample provided the 10 T cell receptor beta chains below, sequenced in a study of CD8 T cells in Susac syndrome (dated by TCRdb to the late 2010s). Libraries were built with the immunoSEQ multiplex PCR assay. RNA was extracted using the RNeasy kit, and about 0.5 to 1 ug of the RNA was reverse transcribed with random hexamers. TCRdb reworked the public reads: Q25 trimming with fastp, MiXCR clone assembly, productive beta chains retained. Duplicate CDR3 protein sequences are folded into a single record with the most common DNA and genes. The sample table lists about 300,000 distinct CDR3 sequences, 85% of them with a count of one. Roughly 0.21% of the sample lies in the top ten. The specimen sequenced was CD8+ T cells from PBMCs. These receptors all come from a human donor with multiple sclerosis.

In its sample, this clonotype was seen a few times. The rearrangement uses TRBV12-3 or TRBV12-4 and TRBJ2-1, with D perhaps matching TRBD2 (5 bases). Trimming removed 6 bases at V and 7 bases at J, with 10 bases between. CDR3 length: 12 amino acids. CDR3 loop: CASSPTSNEQFF. The CDR3, as DNA: TGTGCCAGCAGCCCCACTAGTAATGAGCAGTTCTTC.

V and J are TRBV5-6 and TRBJ2-2; 7 nucleotides match TRBD1. The CDR3 covers 18 residues. CDR1 and CDR2 from the germline V gene are SGHDT and YYEEEE. J was trimmed by 4 bases and V by 4 bases; bases with no gene match: 16. Here the CDR3 DNA reads TGTGCCAGCAGCACACTGACAGGGTCTGTTGCATTCACCGGGGAGCTGTTTTTT. This encodes CASSTLTGSVAFTGELFF.

This clonotype was recorded once. V and J are TRBV12-3 or TRBV12-4 and TRBJ1-6; possible D gene TRBD1, 5 bases. The CDR3 has 15 residues. Trimming cost V 6 bases and J 7 bases, with 16 bases left between them. In nucleotides, the CDR3 is TGTGCCAGCAGCCCATCGTTCTGGGGCAATTCACCCCTCCACTTT. This encodes CASSPSFWGNSPLHF.

This clonotype has only a few counts. V gene TRBV7-6 combines with J gene TRBJ1-5, with TRBD1 matching over 8 bases. J gave up 0 bases and V 1 base, and 5 bases lay outside the gene matches. There are 17 residues in the CDR3. Germline V CDR1 and CDR2: SGHVS, FNYEAQ. CDR3 nucleotide sequence: TGTGCCAGCAGCTTAGGAGACAGGGGCTATAGCAATCAGCCCCAGCATTTT. Translating gives CASSLGDRGYSNQPQHF.

The rearrangement uses TRBV6-2 or TRBV6-3 and TRBJ2-3; no definite D call. The germline V and J ends were trimmed by 0 bases and 4 bases, with 8 bases remaining between them. CDR1 and CDR2 (germline): MNHEY, SVGEGT. CDR3 length: 14 residues. The CDR3 region is CASSYSNSPDTQYF. CDR3 sequence (DNA): TGTGCCAGCAGTTACTCAAATTCTCCAGATACGCAGTATTTT.

The chain has TRBV29-1 and TRBJ2-7; D remains unclear. The CDR3 runs to 15 residues. Germline assignment: CDR1 SQVTM and CDR2 ANQGSEA. The V gene lost 5 bases and the J gene lost 0 bases, with 17 bases spanning the gap. Written as DNA, the CDR3 is TGCAGCGTTTTCCCGGATCACGGGCTCTCCTACGAGCAGTACTTC. Residues: CSVFPDHGLSYEQYF.

This sequence joins TRBV20-1 and TRBJ1-2; D may be TRBD1 (5 bases). The CDR3 extends over 14 amino acids. V shed 3 bases and J shed 2 bases, with 13 bases lying between them. Germline V gene sequence: CDR1 DFQATT, CDR2 SNEGSKA (reference sequence). CDR3 in DNA: TGCAGTGCTAGTTTACTGGGGCCAAACTATGGCTACACCTTC. It encodes CSASLLGPNYGYTF.

The chain employs TRBV29-1 and TRBJ2-1; D possibly corresponds to TRBD1 (6 bases). CDR3 length: 11 residues. CDR1 is SQVTM, CDR2 ANQGSEA, per germline. V lost 7 bases to trimming and J lost 10 bases, with 14 bases between them. The CDR3 DNA sequence: TGCAGCGCCGATACAGGGAACGAGCAGTTCTTC. Its protein is CSADTGNEQFF.

V is TRBV20-1 and J is TRBJ1-2; perhaps TRBD1 as D (5 bases). Trimming took 2 bases from V and 3 from J, leaving 10 bases between them. This CDR3 is built from 13 residues. Germline CDR1 reads DFQATT; CDR2 reads SNEGSKA (reference sequence). The CDR3 DNA follows: TGCAGTGCTAGATCCGGGGCTCACTATGGCTACACCTTC. Its protein is CSARSGAHYGYTF.

The rearrangement uses TRBV4-3 and TRBJ2-2, with no clear D. The CDR3 has 16 residues. V gave up 4 bases and J gave up 5 bases, with 17 bases separating them. Germline V gives CDR1 LGHNA, CDR2 YSLEER. CDR3 in DNA: TGCGCCAGCAGCCTTTGGGCAGTCGGTAGGACCGGGGAGCTGTTTTTT. This codes for CASSLWAVGRTGELFF.